A selection of T cell receptor beta chains follows, all from one sample in a study of metastatic and nonmetastatic thyroid tumors. TCRdb called clones again from the PCR reads with MiXCR. The table records approximately 35,000 clones, 35% to 40% of them present only once. Sequencing used tumor tissue. The source is a female donor with papillary thyroid cancer or a benign thyroid nodule (not recorded which). Some clones in this sample may be carry-over from other donors' samples. CDR3s include the opening cysteine and the closing phenylalanine or tryptophan. Fields, in order: D gene, CDR3 length, V gene, clone size, J gene, CDR3 protein, CDR3 DNA. D genes are given only for firm matches. Size is stated for part of the rows, as once, few or many counts, or as a class when the clone is expanded.

D gene: TRBD2; CDR3 length: 15; V gene: TRBV20-1; clone size: once; J gene: TRBJ2-3; CDR3 protein: CSARDIAGITDTQYF; CDR3 DNA: TGCAGTGCTAGAGATATAGCGGGCATCACAGATACGCAGTATTTT
D gene: TRBD1; CDR3 length: 14; V gene: TRBV4-1; clone size: medium-sized; J gene: TRBJ2-7; CDR3 protein: CASSQGDSYYEQYF; CDR3 DNA: TGCGCCAGCAGCCAAGGGGACAGTTACTACGAGCAGTACTTC
D gene: .; CDR3 length: 13; V gene: TRBV6-1; clone size: many; J gene: TRBJ2-2; CDR3 protein: CASSDPPGGELFF; CDR3 DNA: TGTGCCAGCAGTGATCCCCCAGGCGGGGAGCTGTTTTTT
D gene: .; CDR3 length: 11; V gene: TRBV27; clone size: few; J gene: TRBJ1-6; CDR3 protein: CASSGGGPLHF; CDR3 DNA: TGTGCCAGCAGTGGGGGAGGACCCCTCCACTTT
D gene: TRBD1; CDR3 length: 15; V gene: TRBV12-3/TRBV12-4; clone size: .; J gene: TRBJ1-6; CDR3 protein: CASNAGQGDNSPLHF; CDR3 DNA: TGTGCCAGCAACGCCGGACAGGGAGATAATTCACCCCTCCACTTT
D gene: TRBD2; CDR3 length: 17; V gene: TRBV20-1; clone size: .; J gene: TRBJ2-5; CDR3 protein: CSVGTSGRAWSLETQYF; CDR3 DNA: TGCAGTGTTGGGACTAGCGGGAGGGCCTGGTCATTGGAGACCCAGTACTTC
D gene: .; CDR3 length: 14; V gene: TRBV5-1; clone size: .; J gene: TRBJ2-7; CDR3 protein: CASSLGRGNYEQYF; CDR3 DNA: TGCGCCAGCAGCTTGGGTAGGGGTAACTACGAGCAGTACTTC
D gene: .; CDR3 length: 14; V gene: TRBV2; clone size: .; J gene: TRBJ1-3; CDR3 protein: CASSPIEQGNTIYF; CDR3 DNA: TGTGCCAGCAGCCCCATCGAGCAGGGAAACACCATATATTTT
D gene: .; CDR3 length: 13; V gene: TRBV30; clone size: .; J gene: TRBJ2-5; CDR3 protein: CAWSAQVQETQYF; CDR3 DNA: TGTGCCTGGAGTGCTCAAGTCCAAGAGACCCAGTACTTC
D gene: TRBD2; CDR3 length: 14; V gene: TRBV11-2; clone size: few; J gene: TRBJ2-3; CDR3 protein: CASSSGGAGDTQYF; CDR3 DNA: TGTGCCAGCAGCTCCGGGGGGGCAGGGGATACGCAGTATTTT
D gene: TRBD2; CDR3 length: 12; V gene: TRBV28; clone size: .; J gene: TRBJ2-1; CDR3 protein: CASSPLSGAQFF; CDR3 DNA: TGTGCCAGCAGTCCTCTTAGCGGGGCGCAGTTCTTC
D gene: .; CDR3 length: 12; V gene: TRBV10-3; clone size: .; J gene: TRBJ2-3; CDR3 protein: CAISGPTDTQYF; CDR3 DNA: TGTGCCATCAGCGGTCCGACAGATACGCAGTATTTT
D gene: .; CDR3 length: 13; V gene: TRBV27; clone size: few; J gene: TRBJ2-7; CDR3 protein: CASSSSPSYEQYF; CDR3 DNA: TGTGCCAGCAGTTCCTCCCCCTCCTACGAGCAGTACTTC
D gene: .; CDR3 length: 15; V gene: TRBV20-1; clone size: .; J gene: TRBJ2-3; CDR3 protein: CSASARAPGGDTQYF; CDR3 DNA: TGCAGTGCTAGCGCCCGGGCCCCCGGGGGAGATACGCAGTATTTT
D gene: .; CDR3 length: 17; V gene: TRBV24-1; clone size: .; J gene: TRBJ2-1; CDR3 protein: CATSDAGGGRAGHEQFF; CDR3 DNA: TGTGCCACCAGTGACGCCGGGGGCGGTCGAGCGGGACATGAGCAGTTCTTC
D gene: .; CDR3 length: 14; V gene: TRBV6-1; clone size: .; J gene: TRBJ2-7; CDR3 protein: CASSEVGDSYEQYF; CDR3 DNA: TGTGCCAGCAGTGAAGTTGGGGACTCCTACGAGCAGTACTTC
D gene: .; CDR3 length: 13; V gene: TRBV5-1; clone size: .; J gene: TRBJ1-2; CDR3 protein: CASSLAEGIGYTF; CDR3 DNA: TGCGCCAGCAGCTTGGCCGAAGGGATCGGCTACACCTTC
D gene: .; CDR3 length: 14; V gene: TRBV3-1; clone size: .; J gene: TRBJ1-3; CDR3 protein: CVSSQGGSGNTIYF; CDR3 DNA: TGTGTCAGCAGCCAAGGGGGTAGTGGAAACACCATATATTTT
D gene: .; CDR3 length: 16; V gene: TRBV6-1; clone size: few; J gene: TRBJ2-2; CDR3 protein: CASSESLQGSTGELFF; CDR3 DNA: TGTGCCAGCAGTGAAAGTCTACAGGGTAGCACCGGGGAGCTGTTTTTT
D gene: .; CDR3 length: 15; V gene: TRBV15; clone size: .; J gene: TRBJ2-1; CDR3 protein: CATSRDGARYNEQFF; CDR3 DNA: TGTGCCACCAGCAGAGATGGGGCCCGGTACAATGAGCAGTTCTTC
D gene: .; CDR3 length: 12; V gene: TRBV30; clone size: .; J gene: TRBJ2-1; CDR3 protein: CAWRTLWVEQFF; CDR3 DNA: TGTGCCTGGAGAACTCTCTGGGTTGAGCAGTTCTTC
D gene: .; CDR3 length: 12; V gene: TRBV5-1; clone size: .; J gene: TRBJ2-7; CDR3 protein: CTSSLYPSEQYF; CDR3 DNA: TGCACCAGCAGCTTGTACCCCAGCGAGCAGTACTTC
D gene: TRBD2; CDR3 length: 16; V gene: TRBV3-1; clone size: .; J gene: TRBJ2-3; CDR3 protein: CASSPQLAGVSDTQYF; CDR3 DNA: TGTGCCAGCAGCCCCCAACTAGCGGGAGTATCAGATACGCAGTATTTT
D gene: TRBD1; CDR3 length: 14; V gene: TRBV28; clone size: .; J gene: TRBJ1-2; CDR3 protein: CASSTTGGMSGYTF; CDR3 DNA: TGTGCCAGCAGCACGACAGGGGGTATGAGCGGCTACACCTTC
D gene: .; CDR3 length: 14; V gene: TRBV12-3/TRBV12-4; clone size: .; J gene: TRBJ1-6; CDR3 protein: CASSLGQGNSPLHF; CDR3 DNA: TGTGCCAGCAGTTTGGGGCAGGGGAATTCACCCCTCCACTTT
D gene: .; CDR3 length: 13; V gene: TRBV10-3; clone size: .; J gene: TRBJ1-2; CDR3 protein: CAISESGGYGYTF; CDR3 DNA: TGTGCCATCAGTGAGTCAGGGGGCTATGGCTACACCTTC
D gene: .; CDR3 length: 17; V gene: TRBV28; clone size: few; J gene: TRBJ2-7; CDR3 protein: CASSPHFGGRIQYEQYF; CDR3 DNA: TGTGCCAGCAGTCCGCACTTCGGGGGGCGTATACAGTACGAGCAGTACTTC
D gene: TRBD1; CDR3 length: 15; V gene: TRBV4-3; clone size: many; J gene: TRBJ1-5; CDR3 protein: CASSQSTGAFQPQHF; CDR3 DNA: TGCGCCAGCAGCCAGTCGACAGGGGCTTTCCAGCCCCAGCATTTT
D gene: .; CDR3 length: 13; V gene: TRBV28; clone size: .; J gene: TRBJ2-7; CDR3 protein: CASSLSGSGEQYF; CDR3 DNA: TGTGCCAGCAGTTTATCGGGGTCTGGCGAGCAGTACTTC
D gene: .; CDR3 length: 12; V gene: TRBV20-1; clone size: .; J gene: TRBJ1-2; CDR3 protein: CSGAGEVSGYTF; CDR3 DNA: TGCAGTGGGGCAGGGGAAGTCAGCGGCTACACCTTC
D gene: .; CDR3 length: 15; V gene: TRBV6-1; clone size: few; J gene: TRBJ2-1; CDR3 protein: CASWSRDGRINEQFF; CDR3 DNA: TGTGCCAGCTGGAGCCGGGACGGAAGGATCAATGAGCAGTTCTTC
D gene: TRBD2; CDR3 length: 15; V gene: TRBV6-1; clone size: few; J gene: TRBJ2-3; CDR3 protein: CASTQTSGSTDTQYF; CDR3 DNA: TGTGCCAGCACTCAGACTAGCGGGAGCACAGATACGCAGTATTTT
D gene: .; CDR3 length: 13; V gene: TRBV28; clone size: .; J gene: TRBJ2-7; CDR3 protein: CASSKGRDYEQYF; CDR3 DNA: TGTGCCAGCAGTAAAGGACGGGACTACGAGCAGTACTTC
D gene: TRBD1; CDR3 length: 13; V gene: TRBV6-2/TRBV6-3; clone size: few; J gene: TRBJ2-2; CDR3 protein: CASSSGTGVKLFF; CDR3 DNA: TGTGCCAGCAGTTCCGGGACAGGGGTTAAGCTGTTTTTT
D gene: .; CDR3 length: 12; V gene: TRBV2; clone size: .; J gene: TRBJ1-2; CDR3 protein: CASSSADYGYTF; CDR3 DNA: TGTGCCAGCAGTTCGGCCGATTATGGCTACACCTTC
D gene: .; CDR3 length: 13; V gene: TRBV2; clone size: .; J gene: TRBJ1-6; CDR3 protein: CAASRGDNSPLHF; CDR3 DNA: TGTGCGGCGAGTCGGGGGGATAATTCACCCCTCCACTTT
D gene: TRBD1; CDR3 length: 15; V gene: TRBV6-1; clone size: few; J gene: TRBJ1-5; CDR3 protein: CASTRTGGAGQPQHF; CDR3 DNA: TGTGCCAGCACTAGGACAGGGGGCGCGGGGCAGCCCCAGCATTTT
D gene: .; CDR3 length: 17; V gene: TRBV19; clone size: .; J gene: TRBJ1-5; CDR3 protein: CASSIPGQKYSNQPQHF; CDR3 DNA: TGTGCCAGTAGTATCCCTGGACAGAAGTATAGCAATCAGCCCCAGCATTTT
D gene: .; CDR3 length: 13; V gene: TRBV6-1; clone size: .; J gene: TRBJ1-1; CDR3 protein: CASSSAGYTEAFF; CDR3 DNA: TGTGCCAGCAGTTCGGCGGGATACACTGAAGCTTTCTTT
D gene: TRBD1; CDR3 length: 14; V gene: TRBV5-1; clone size: .; J gene: TRBJ1-2; CDR3 protein: CASSPGQGGYGYTF; CDR3 DNA: TGCGCCAGCAGCCCGGGACAGGGGGGCTATGGCTACACCTTC
D gene: TRBD2; CDR3 length: 15; V gene: TRBV12-3/TRBV12-4; clone size: .; J gene: TRBJ2-7; CDR3 protein: CASSFVLADSYEQYF; CDR3 DNA: TGTGCCAGCAGTTTTGTACTAGCGGACTCCTACGAGCAGTACTTC
D gene: .; CDR3 length: 15; V gene: TRBV2; clone size: few; J gene: TRBJ1-1; CDR3 protein: CASSEGSRSNTEAFF; CDR3 DNA: TGTGCCAGCAGTGAAGGTAGCAGATCGAACACTGAAGCTTTCTTT
D gene: .; CDR3 length: 13; V gene: TRBV28; clone size: few; J gene: TRBJ1-1; CDR3 protein: CASIQGWNTEAFF; CDR3 DNA: TGTGCCAGCATTCAGGGGTGGAACACTGAAGCTTTCTTT
D gene: .; CDR3 length: 12; V gene: TRBV19; clone size: .; J gene: TRBJ1-1; CDR3 protein: CASSISRGGAFF; CDR3 DNA: TGTGCCAGTAGTATTAGCAGGGGAGGAGCTTTCTTT
D gene: .; CDR3 length: 14; V gene: TRBV12-5; clone size: few; J gene: TRBJ2-7; CDR3 protein: CASSPDGATGEQYF; CDR3 DNA: TGTGCTAGTTCCCCCGACGGAGCTACTGGGGAGCAGTACTTC
D gene: .; CDR3 length: 14; V gene: TRBV19; clone size: few; J gene: TRBJ2-7; CDR3 protein: CASRVRTGSYEQYF; CDR3 DNA: TGTGCCAGTAGGGTACGGACGGGTTCCTACGAGCAGTACTTC
D gene: .; CDR3 length: 15; V gene: TRBV19; clone size: .; J gene: TRBJ2-7; CDR3 protein: CASSIDLTTAYEQYF; CDR3 DNA: TGTGCCAGTAGTATAGACCTCACCACGGCCTACGAGCAGTACTTC
D gene: .; CDR3 length: 16; V gene: TRBV28; clone size: few; J gene: TRBJ1-2; CDR3 protein: CASSFAHAVGNYGYTF; CDR3 DNA: TGTGCCAGCAGTTTTGCGCACGCAGTAGGAAACTATGGCTACACCTTC